Each of the 8 T cell receptor beta chains below was sequenced from the same sample in a study of radiotherapy plus CTLA-4 blockade in lung cancer. Only in-frame clones appear in the TCRdb table, and some are missing; sequencing was by immunoSEQ multiplex PCR. This table holds fewer than 85,000 clones, around 86% found once. The sequenced sample was peripheral blood, obtained from a patient treated with radiotherapy plus ipilimumab. These TCRs come from a human donor with non-small cell lung cancer who had stable disease on radiotherapy plus ipilimumab.

This sequence joins TRBV19 and TRBJ2-2, with D unclear. The germline CDR1 and CDR2 sequences are LNHDA and SQIVND (reference sequence). The CDR3 covers 10 residues. Trimming removed 6 bases from V and 8 bases from J, with 4 bases in between. CDR3 sequence (DNA): TGTGCCAGTAGAGGAGGGGAGCTGTTTTTT. Protein sequence: CASRGGELFF. The complete variable domain, with remaining parts taken from reference TRBV19 and TRBJ2-2, reads DGGITQSPKYLFRKEGQNVTLSCEQNLNHDAMYWYRQDPGQGLRLIYYSQIVNDFQKGDIAEGYSVSREKKESFPLTVTSAQKNPTAFYLCASRGGELFFGEGSRLTVL.

V is TRBV5-6 and J is TRBJ1-1; a possible D gene is TRBD1 (6 bases). The CDR3 has 15 amino acids. V was clipped by 1 base and J by 2 bases, with 12 bases between them. Germline CDR1 and CDR2: SGHDT and YYEEEE. The CDR3 sequence: CASSLLAGVNTEAFF. The CDR3 DNA reads TGTGCCAGCAGCTTGCTGGCAGGGGTTAACACTGAAGCTTTCTTT.

The chain has TRBV29-1 and TRBJ2-1, with TRBD1 identical over 8 bases. This CDR3 region has 15 residues. Per germline, CDR1 SQVTM and CDR2 ANQGSEA. With 3 bases clipped from V and 6 bases from J, the junction kept 10 bases outside the gene matches. CDR3 loop: CSVDPTGDRFNEQFF. The CDR3, as DNA: TGCAGCGTTGATCCGACAGGGGATAGATTCAATGAGCAGTTCTTC.

The J gene is TRBJ2-5, the V gene TRBV25-1; TRBD2 might be the D (6 bases). V shed 7 bases and J shed 3 bases, with 18 bases lying between them. CDR1 is MGHDK and CDR2 is SYGVNS in the germline V gene. The CDR3 runs 15 residues. The CDR3 coding sequence is TGTGCCAGCACCCCAAGCATAGGAGGGAAAGAGACCCAGTACTTC. This codes for CASTPSIGGKETQYF.

Only one count was recorded for this clone. The chain combines TRBV5-1 with TRBJ2-7, with D possibly matching TRBD1 (5 bases). Trimming cost V 4 bases and J 2 bases, with 16 bases left between them. The CDR3 is 15 amino acids. Germline assignment: CDR1 SGHRS and CDR2 YFSETQ. The CDR3 here is CASSNRQRPPYEQYF. CDR3 DNA sequence: TGCGCCAGCAGCAACCGACAGAGGCCGCCCTACGAGCAGTACTTC.

This sequence joins TRBV6-5 and TRBJ2-7, with TRBD1 matching over 8 bases. The germline V gene has CDR1 MNHEY and CDR2 SVGAGI. With 6 bases clipped from V and 3 bases from J, the junction kept 10 bases outside the gene matches. This CDR3 is 15 amino acids long. The CDR3 DNA reads TGTGCCAGCAGCCGAGGACAGGGTGGGGGCTACGAGCAGTACTTC. Translated, it gives CASSRGQGGGYEQYF.

The CDR3 nucleotides read TGTGCCAGCAGCTCACCTCCAGGGTCCGGCTACACCTTC. Translated, it gives CASSSPPGSGYTF. The V gene is TRBV5-6, the J gene TRBJ1-2; maybe TRBD1 (5 bases). From germline, CDR1 is SGHDT and CDR2 YYEEEE. V lost 3 bases to trimming and J lost 8 bases, with 14 bases between them. The CDR3 runs to 13 residues.

The V call is TRBV10-1, the J call TRBJ2-1, with D perhaps TRBD2 (7 bases). The CDR3 contains 17 residues. V lost 2 bases and J 3 bases, leaving 17 bases between the germline ends. In germline, CDR1 is WNHNN, CDR2 SYGVQD (reference sequence). CDR3 in DNA: TGCGCCAGCAGTGAGAGTCGGGGGGCCGCGGGCTACAATGAGCAGTTCTTC. Translating it yields CASSESRGAAGYNEQFF.